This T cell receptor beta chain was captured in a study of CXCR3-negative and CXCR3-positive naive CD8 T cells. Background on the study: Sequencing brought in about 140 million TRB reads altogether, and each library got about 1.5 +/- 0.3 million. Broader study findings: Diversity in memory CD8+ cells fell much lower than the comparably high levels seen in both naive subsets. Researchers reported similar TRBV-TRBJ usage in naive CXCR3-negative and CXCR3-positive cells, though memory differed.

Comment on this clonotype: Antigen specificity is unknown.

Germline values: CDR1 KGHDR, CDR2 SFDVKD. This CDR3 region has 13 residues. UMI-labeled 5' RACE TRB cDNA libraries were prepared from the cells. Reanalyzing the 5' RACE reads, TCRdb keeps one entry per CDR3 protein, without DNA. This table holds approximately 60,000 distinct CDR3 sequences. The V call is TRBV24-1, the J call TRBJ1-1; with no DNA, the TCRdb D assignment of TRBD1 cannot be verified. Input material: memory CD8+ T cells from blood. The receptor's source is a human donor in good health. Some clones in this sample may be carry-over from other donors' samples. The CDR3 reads CATSGDPGSEAFF.